This entry concerns a single T cell receptor (beta chain). Its cognate antigen is unknown. These data belong to a study of blood T cells in healthy people across ages. General study findings and limits: Both naive CD4+ cell counts and diversity were greater in long-lived donors than in aged donors. PBMC samples, being unsorted, prevented any conclusive comparison of naive and antigen-experienced cells.

Germline CDR1 reads MNHNY; CDR2 reads SVGAGI (reference sequence). The V and J ends lost 5 bases and 4 bases respectively, with 8 bases between them. The CDR3 contains 12 residues. Using a J-beta primer mix together with a sample-barcoded 5' primer, a second PCR was run for roughly 7 to 12 cycles. Per sample, CDR3-containing paired-end reads numbered at least 2.5 million. From the 5' RACE reads, TCRdb called clonotypes with MiXCR, one entry per CDR3 protein. The sample yields around 990,000 distinct CDR3 sequences, less than 45% seen once. The receptor comes from a man younger than 35 in good health. The genes are TRBV6-6 and TRBJ2-5; perhaps TRBD1 as D (5 bases). The source material was blood. CDR3 coding DNA: TGTGCCAGCAGTGGGGCAGTAGAGACCCAGTACTTC. Residues: CASSGAVETQYF.